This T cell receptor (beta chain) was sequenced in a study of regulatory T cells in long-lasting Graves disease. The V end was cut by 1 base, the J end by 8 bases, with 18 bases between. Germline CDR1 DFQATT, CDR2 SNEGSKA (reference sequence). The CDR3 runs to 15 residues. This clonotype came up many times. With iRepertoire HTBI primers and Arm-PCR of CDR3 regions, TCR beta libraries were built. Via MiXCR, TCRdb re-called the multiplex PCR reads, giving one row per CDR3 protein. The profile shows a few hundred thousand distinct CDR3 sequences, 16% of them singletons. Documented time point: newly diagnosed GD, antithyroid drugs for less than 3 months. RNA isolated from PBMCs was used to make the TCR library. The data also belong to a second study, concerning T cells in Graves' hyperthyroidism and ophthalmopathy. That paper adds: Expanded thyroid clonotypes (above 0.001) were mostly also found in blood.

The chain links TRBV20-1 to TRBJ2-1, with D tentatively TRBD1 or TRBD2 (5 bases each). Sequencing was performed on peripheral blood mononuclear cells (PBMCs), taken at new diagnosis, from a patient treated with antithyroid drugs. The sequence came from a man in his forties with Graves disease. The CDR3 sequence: CSARAGTGSWDEQFF. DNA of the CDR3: TGCAGTGCTAGAGCCGGGACGGGTTCGTGGGATGAGCAGTTCTTC.